The TCR beta chain under discussion was sequenced for a study of early T cells in non-severe SARS-CoV-2 infection (dated by TCRdb to about 2021). In the study overall: TCR sequencing used bulk RNA from unsorted whole blood, so alpha and beta chains could not be paired.

Set within a cohort of healthcare workers in London, UK, this nested case-control study involved weekly PCR testing of nasopharyngeal swabs along with blood sampling. Between 23 and 31 March 2020, the week of the UK lockdown, healthcare workers were enrolled and then followed up weekly for as long as 16 weeks. The investigation overall reported the following: Matching against VDJdb was skewed toward anti-spike CD8 responses, likely underestimated virus-specific expansions, and missed private and CD4 specificities.

In this sample, this clonotype turned up a few times. There is no known antigen for this receptor. Base qualities are not recorded, but no much larger clone differs from it by a single base. The CDR3 covers 14 residues, taking in both the cysteine and the phenylalanine. The CDR3 DNA has 42 bases and is translated from base 1. Trimming costs V 2 bases and J 5 bases, and their ends lie 10 bases apart. Libraries were made using 5' RACE. Reads for this sample came from a NextSeq 500. The TCR library protocol attached unique molecular identifiers to individual cDNA molecules to correct for sequencing error and PCR bias. Both TCR alpha and beta chains were sequenced, and tight co-correlation was observed between alpha and beta sequence abundances in each sample. As for how the authors treated the data: Decombinator V4 was used to perform V gene, J gene and CDR3 annotation of TCR sequences. Expanded TCRs were defined as changing significantly between any two time points under a Poisson model with p below 0.0001. TCR abundances were normalised to the total number of TCRs sequenced in each sample and reported as counts per million. TRAV1-2 paired with TRAJ12, TRAJ20 or TRAJ33 defined MAIT TCRs, while TRAV10 paired with TRAJ18 defined iNKT TCRs. VDJdb, accessed on 1 November 2021, was searched for TCRs annotated for CMV, EBV and SARS-CoV-2, and TCRs annotated for more than one antigen were excluded. TCRdb passed the public sequencing reads through fastp at Q25 and MiXCR, retaining productive beta sequences. Every distinct CDR3 protein forms one entry, paired with its most common genes and DNA. TCRdb assigned the V and J calls; the authors' analysis was not used. Within this sample are some 29,000 distinct CDR3 sequences, with 5.7% of them counted one time only. The ten largest clonotypes hold 5.5% to 7.5% of the sample.

The sample taken for sequencing was whole blood. This clonotype was obtained from an adult who was a healthcare worker with PCR-confirmed SARS-CoV-2 infection or an uninfected control (not recorded which). The chain was built from TRBV12-3 or TRBV12-4 and TRBJ1-5; a tentative D match to TRBD1 spans 6 bases. The DNA sequence is as follows: TGTGCCAGCAGTTTAAGGGGGGGGCATCAGCCCCAGCATTTT. This translates into CASSLRGGHQPQHF.